The 14 T cell receptor beta chains below all came from one sample that was sequenced in a study of T cells of healthy individuals. Via MiXCR, TCRdb re-called the 5' RACE reads, giving one row per CDR3 protein. Among fewer than 70,000 distinct CDR3 sequences listed, 14% to 15% were seen once. The receptors stem from a human donor in good health.

This clonotype has just a few counts. The CDR3, as DNA: TGTGCCTGCCGTGTGGGGGCTAGCGGAGGGGGAGATACGCAGTATTTT. Amino acids: CACRVGASGGGDTQYF. This chain joins TRBV30 and TRBJ2-3, with a tentative D call TRBD2 (7 bases). Trimming took off 6 bases at V and 5 bases at J, with 24 bases between the two ends. The CDR3 is made up of 16 amino acids. Germline V gene lookup returns CDR1 GTSNPN and CDR2 SVGIG (reference sequence). The whole variable domain, filled in from reference TRBV30 and TRBJ2-3, reads SQTIHQWPATLVQPVGSPLSLECTVEGTSNPNLYWYRQAAGRGLQLLFYSVGIGQISSEVPQNLSASRPQDRQFILSSKKLLLSDSGFYLCACRVGASGGGDTQYFGPGTRLTVL.

The genes are TRBV24-1 and TRBJ2-1; 7 positions match TRBD1. From germline, CDR1 is KGHDR and CDR2 SFDVKD. The CDR3 length is 12 residues. V trimming: 9 bases; J trimming: 6 bases; junction bases outside the gene matches: 4. CDR3 sequence reads: CATSTGVNEQFF. CDR3 DNA sequence: TGTGCCACCTCTACAGGGGTCAATGAGCAGTTCTTC.

This clonotype was counted a few times. J is TRBJ2-1 and V is TRBV2; the D is unclear. Germline CDR1 SNHLY, CDR2 FYNNEI. V was cut by 2 bases and J by 2 bases, with 13 bases left in between. The CDR3 has 16 amino acids. The DNA for the CDR3 is TGTGCCAGCAGTGAACGAGGAGTCTACCCCTACAATGAGCAGTTCTTC. Its protein product is CASSERGVYPYNEQFF.

V and J are TRBV5-1 and TRBJ2-6; no clear D. V was pared by 4 bases and J by 1 base, with 3 bases between. Germline V gene lookup returns CDR1 SGHRS and CDR2 YFSETQ. The CDR3 contains 13 residues. CDR3 DNA: TGCGCCAGCAGCAAATCTGGGGCCAACGTCCTGACTTTC. This sequence encodes CASSKSGANVLTF.

The chain recombines TRBV29-1 with TRBJ2-3, with 7 bases fitting TRBD2. Trimming removed 7 bases from V and 4 bases from J; junction bases left unmatched: 8. Germline V CDR1 and CDR2: SQVTM, ANQGSEA. This CDR3 has 13 amino acids. The CDR3 DNA reads TGCAGCGGCGGGACTACGCACGCAGATACGCAGTATTTT. Its protein is CSGGTTHADTQYF.

In this sample, this clonotype turned up a few times. The chain couples TRBV5-1 to TRBJ2-3, with D perhaps TRBD1 (5 bases). The V end lost 1 base, the J end lost 4 bases, and 10 bases lay between the germline ends. The CDR3 extends over 14 amino acids. CDR1 SGHRS and CDR2 YFSETQ come from the germline V gene. The CDR3 is CASSLQRGADTQYF. The CDR3 DNA follows: TGCGCCAGCAGCTTGCAAAGGGGCGCAGATACGCAGTATTTT.

This clonotype was seen a handful of times. J is TRBJ2-7 and V is TRBV30, with D possibly matching TRBD1 (5 bases). Trimming removed 6 bases at V and 5 bases at J, with 14 bases between. This CDR3 is 12 amino acids long. Germline-derived CDR1 and CDR2 are GTSNPN and SVGIG (reference sequence). The chain's CDR3 is CACQWGYDEQYF. In nucleotides, the CDR3 is TGTGCCTGCCAATGGGGCTACGACGAGCAGTACTTC.

The chain uses TRBV5-1 and TRBJ2-7, with 9 bases aligning to TRBD2. This CDR3 has 18 amino acids. The germline V gene has CDR1 SGHRS and CDR2 YFSETQ. Trimming took 4 bases from V and 0 from J; bases not matched to a gene: 14. The CDR3 coding sequence is TGCGCCAGCAGCGGTCCGAGTGCGGGGGGGTCAACCTCCTACGAGCAGTACTTC. Protein sequence: CASSGPSAGGSTSYEQYF.

This chain uses TRBV7-8 with TRBJ2-7; D is possibly TRBD1 (6 bases). Germline-derived CDR1 and CDR2 are SGHVS and FQNEAQ. The CDR3 has 15 residues. Trimming stripped 1 base from V and 5 bases from J, with 15 bases between. This chain's CDR3 is CASSLDGQPFDEQYF. CDR3 bases: TGTGCCAGCAGCTTAGATGGACAGCCTTTTGACGAGCAGTACTTC.

CDR3 amino acids: CASSLTSGGGHEQYF. The CDR3 DNA is TGCGCCAGCAGCTTGACTAGCGGGGGAGGCCACGAGCAGTACTTC. The chain recombines TRBV5-1 with TRBJ2-7, with TRBD2 matching over 11 bases. The germline V gene has CDR1 SGHRS and CDR2 YFSETQ. V gave up 1 base and J gave up 5 bases; unmatched junction bases: 5. CDR3 length equals 15 residues.

This chain connects TRBV7-9 to TRBJ2-1; D uncertain. Germline CDR1 and CDR2: SEHNR and FQNEAQ (reference sequence). The CDR3 runs 15 residues. Trimming removed 5 bases at V and 0 bases at J, with 11 bases between. The CDR3 region is CASSPPVPSYNEQFF. CDR3 nucleotides: TGTGCCAGCAGCCCGCCTGTCCCCTCCTACAATGAGCAGTTCTTC.

This clonotype was seen only a few times. The V and J genes are TRBV12-3 or TRBV12-4 and TRBJ2-7; tentative D call: TRBD1 (6 bases). The CDR3 is made up of 16 amino acids. V was cut by 4 bases and J by 0 bases, with 16 bases left in between. Here the CDR3 DNA reads TGTGCCAGCAGTTCAGGACAGATTCGGAGCTCCTACGAGCAGTACTTC. This encodes CASSSGQIRSSYEQYF.

This clonotype occurred a few times. The chain has TRBV20-1 and TRBJ1-2; D not certain. V was cut by 3 bases and J by 6 bases, with 8 bases left in between. Germline CDR1 is DFQATT and CDR2 is SNEGSKA (reference sequence). The CDR3 is 11 residues long. The CDR3 spells CSASSRDGYTF. In DNA, the CDR3 is TGCAGTGCTAGTTCGCGGGATGGCTACACCTTC.

This clonotype was counted many times. The CDR3 DNA reads as TGTGCCAGCAGCTTACGGGGATCTAATGAAAAACTGTTTTTT. Its protein product is CASSLRGSNEKLFF. This rearrangement joins TRBV7-6 to TRBJ1-4; D is undetermined. V was pared by 2 bases and J by 3 bases, with 7 bases between. Germline V gene data show CDR1 as SGHVS and CDR2 as FNYEAQ. CDR3 size: 14 residues.